This TCR beta chain was identified during a study of blood T cell repertoires in COVID-19 (dated by TCRdb to between 2020 and 2021). As for the study more broadly: The collaborator samples originated in the United States, Italy and Spain and spanned the acute and convalescent phases of COVID-19. The repertoires were made available in a free public database intended to serve as a resource for research on the immune response to SARS-CoV-2. The material from the prospective study consisted of cDNA or gDNA derived from T cells, B-cell-depleted T cells, or PBMCs. A de-identified subject ID, COVID-19 status, age in years and sex were almost always included in the sample metadata. Subjects who had been exposed to COVID-19, were actively infected with it, or had recovered from it provided the deeply sampled blood TCRbeta repertoires that made up the dataset. Where available, HLA class I and class II types were obtained from metadata supplied by the sample provider rather than from assay-based typing. Samples came from the ongoing ImmuneRACE study (first 160 participants) plus 1,254 subjects from 6 global collaborators.

V is cut back by 5 bases and J by 4 bases, with 7 bases in the junction unmatched. The cysteine opens and the phenylalanine closes a CDR3 of 16 amino acids. The kept DNA is CDR3 alone, 48 bases in frame from the first base. The germline V gene supplies CDR1 SGHVS and CDR2 FNYEAQ. Here is what the overall study found, with its caveats: The quantity of clinical and demographic metadata differed by source and by participant and was supplied without curation.

Regarding this clone: The antigen it recognizes is unknown. Base-call qualities are not available, and no considerably larger clone is one nucleotide away.

Collaborating institutions collected whole blood in K2EDTA tubes following their own protocols. Collaborator samples were shipped for TCRbeta analysis as frozen whole blood, isolated PBMCs, or DNA extracted from either sample type. TCRbeta CDR3 regions were amplified from genomic DNA by means of the immunoSEQ Assay, a bias-controlled multiplex PCR. Turning to the authors' computational methods: Nucleated cell counts per sample were estimated from amplification of reference gene primers within the assay. To quantify the absolute abundance of each unique TCRbeta CDR3 rearrangement, sequence reads were collapsed and filtered. Productive Simpson clonality was computed per sample as the square root of Simpson's diversity index over productive rearrangements. What TCRdb holds here is the immuneACCESS table cut down to in-frame rearrangements. Part of the clones is not present; checked against another copy, under half of the missing clones reflect an unresolved V gene, and the others are unexplained. V and J calls and clone size are those listed in that table; D and trimming were worked out from the DNA. The sample records approximately 97,000 clones, about 85% of which are singletons. The biggest ten clones account for 9.5% to 15% of the sample.

The receptor was isolated from a human donor in a cohort sampled during active COVID-19. The sequenced material came from peripheral blood. The rearrangement joined TRBV7-6 to TRBJ2-3; 12 bases in the middle match TRBD2. The bases are TGTGCCAGCAGCAGAGAGCGGACTAGCGGGGCAGATACGCAGTATTTT. This sequence encodes CASSRERTSGADTQYF. With the portions outside the CDR3 filled from the reference TRBV7-6 and TRBJ2-3 genes, the complete variable region becomes GAGVSQSPRYKVTKRGQDVALRCDPISGHVSLYWYRQALGQGPEFLTYFNYEAQQDKSGLPNDRFSAERPEGSISTLTIQRTEQRDSAMYRCASSRERTSGADTQYFGPGTRLTVL.